Many counts were recorded for the clone carrying this T cell receptor beta chain. The antigen is undetermined. This record comes from a study of shared clonotypes between healthy human individuals. The data were produced by immunoSEQ multiplex PCR, yet TCRdb's version contains in-frame clones alone and is incomplete. This sample yields 450,000 to 500,000 clones, of which around 73% are seen a single time; about 11% belongs to the top ten. Study-wide results and caveats: Researchers sampled only blood; tissue repertoires likely differ.

The CDR3 loop spans 16 amino acids. V trimming: 5 bases; J trimming: 4 bases; junction bases outside the gene matches: 13. Germline loops: CDR1 LNHNV, CDR2 YYDKDF (reference sequence). The chain couples TRBV15 to TRBJ2-7, with 8 bases matching TRBD1. This TCR came from a woman aged 40-49 years in good health. Some clones in this sample may be carry-over from other donors' samples. The sequenced sample was PBMCs. CDR3 bases: TGTGCCACCAGCGACAGGGGCTCAGCGGGTATATACGAGCAGTACTTC. Translation gives CATSDRGSAGIYEQYF. Combining the CDR3 with reference TRBV15 and TRBJ2-7 gives the whole variable domain DAMVIQNPRYQVTQFGKPVTLSCSQTLNHNVMYWYQQKSSQAPKLLFHYYDKDFNNEADTPDNFQSRRPNTSFCFLDIRSPGLGDTAMYLCATSDRGSAGIYEQYFGPGTRLTVT.